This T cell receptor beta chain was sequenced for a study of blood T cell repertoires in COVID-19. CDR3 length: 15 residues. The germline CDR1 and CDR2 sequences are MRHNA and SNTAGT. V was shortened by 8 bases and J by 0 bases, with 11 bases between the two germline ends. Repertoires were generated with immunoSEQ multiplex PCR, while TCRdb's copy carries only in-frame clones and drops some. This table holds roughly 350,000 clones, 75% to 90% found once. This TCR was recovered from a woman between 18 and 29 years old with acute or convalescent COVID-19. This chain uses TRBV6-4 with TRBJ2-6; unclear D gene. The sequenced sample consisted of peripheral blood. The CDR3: CASGPGDSGANVLTF. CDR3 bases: TGTGCCAGCGGCCCAGGCGACTCTGGGGCCAACGTCCTGACTTTC.